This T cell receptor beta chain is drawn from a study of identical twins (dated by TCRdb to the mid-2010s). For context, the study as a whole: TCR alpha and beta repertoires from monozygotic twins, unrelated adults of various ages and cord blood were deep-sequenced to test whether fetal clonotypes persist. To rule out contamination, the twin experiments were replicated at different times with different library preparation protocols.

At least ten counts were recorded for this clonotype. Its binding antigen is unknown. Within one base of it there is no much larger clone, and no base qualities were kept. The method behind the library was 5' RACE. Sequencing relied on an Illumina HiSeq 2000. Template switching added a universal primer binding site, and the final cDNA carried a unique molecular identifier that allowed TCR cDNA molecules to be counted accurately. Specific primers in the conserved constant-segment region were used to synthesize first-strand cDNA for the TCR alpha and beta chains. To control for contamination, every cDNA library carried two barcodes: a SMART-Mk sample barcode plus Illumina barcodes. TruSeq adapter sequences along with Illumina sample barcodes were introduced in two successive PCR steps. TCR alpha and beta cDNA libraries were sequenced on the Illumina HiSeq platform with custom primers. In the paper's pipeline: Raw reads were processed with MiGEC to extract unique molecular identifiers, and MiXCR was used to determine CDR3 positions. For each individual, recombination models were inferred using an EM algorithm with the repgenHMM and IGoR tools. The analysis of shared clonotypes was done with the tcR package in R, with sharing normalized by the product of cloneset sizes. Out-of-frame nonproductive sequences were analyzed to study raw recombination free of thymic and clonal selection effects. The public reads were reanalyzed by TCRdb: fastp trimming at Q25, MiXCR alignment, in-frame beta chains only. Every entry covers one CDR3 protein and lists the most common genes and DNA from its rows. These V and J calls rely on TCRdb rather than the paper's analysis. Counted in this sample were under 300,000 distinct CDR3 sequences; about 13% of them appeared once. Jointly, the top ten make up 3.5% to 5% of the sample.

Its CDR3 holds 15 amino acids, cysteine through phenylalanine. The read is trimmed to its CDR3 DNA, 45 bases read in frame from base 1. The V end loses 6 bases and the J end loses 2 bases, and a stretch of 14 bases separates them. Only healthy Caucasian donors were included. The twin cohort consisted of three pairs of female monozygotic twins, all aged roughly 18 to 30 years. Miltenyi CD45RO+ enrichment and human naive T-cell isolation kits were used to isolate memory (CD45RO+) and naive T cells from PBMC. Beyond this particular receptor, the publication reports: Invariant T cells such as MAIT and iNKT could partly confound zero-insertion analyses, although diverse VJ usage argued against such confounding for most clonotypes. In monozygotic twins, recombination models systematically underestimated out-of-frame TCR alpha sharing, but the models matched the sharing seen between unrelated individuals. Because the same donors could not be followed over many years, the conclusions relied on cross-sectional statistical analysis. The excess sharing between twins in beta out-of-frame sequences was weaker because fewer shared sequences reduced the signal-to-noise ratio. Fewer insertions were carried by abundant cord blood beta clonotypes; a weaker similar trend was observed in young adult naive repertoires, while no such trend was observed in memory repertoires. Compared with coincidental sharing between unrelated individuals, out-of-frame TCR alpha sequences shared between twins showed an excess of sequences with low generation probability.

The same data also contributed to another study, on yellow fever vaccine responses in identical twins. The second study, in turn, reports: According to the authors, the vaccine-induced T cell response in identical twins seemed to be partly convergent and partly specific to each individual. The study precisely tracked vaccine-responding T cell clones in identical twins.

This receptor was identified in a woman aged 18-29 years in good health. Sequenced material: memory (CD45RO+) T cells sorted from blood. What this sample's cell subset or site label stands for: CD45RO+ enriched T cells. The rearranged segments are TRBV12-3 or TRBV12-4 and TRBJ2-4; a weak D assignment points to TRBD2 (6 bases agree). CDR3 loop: CASREGLSPKNIQYF. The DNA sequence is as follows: TGTGCCAGCAGAGAAGGACTATCCCCCAAAAACATTCAGTACTTC.